This TCR beta chain is drawn from a study of response to subunit inactivated influenza vaccine. Findings and caveats of the study: Authors suggested each seasonal flu vaccination may recruit only limited numbers of new T cells.

The table lists this clonotype with a few counts. Its antigen is currently unknown. The junction differs from germline at one of its ends, possibly a read error. The germline V gene encodes CDR1 SGHRS and CDR2 YFSETQ. CDR3 length equals 11 residues. MiXCR, applied by TCRdb to the RT-PCR reads, yields one record per CDR3 protein. The repertoire holds about 780,000 distinct CDR3 sequences, less than 20% seen once, with 11% in the top ten. The sample in question was PBMCs from blood, obtained approximately 5 days after vaccination. V usage is TRBV5-1 and J usage is TRBJ2-5; 8 bases fit TRBD1. This TCR came from a man in his forties or fifties who received an inactivated influenza vaccine. This CDR3 is CASSLRDRFVF. CDR3 bases: TGCGCCAGCAGCTTACGGGACAGGTTTGTCTTC.